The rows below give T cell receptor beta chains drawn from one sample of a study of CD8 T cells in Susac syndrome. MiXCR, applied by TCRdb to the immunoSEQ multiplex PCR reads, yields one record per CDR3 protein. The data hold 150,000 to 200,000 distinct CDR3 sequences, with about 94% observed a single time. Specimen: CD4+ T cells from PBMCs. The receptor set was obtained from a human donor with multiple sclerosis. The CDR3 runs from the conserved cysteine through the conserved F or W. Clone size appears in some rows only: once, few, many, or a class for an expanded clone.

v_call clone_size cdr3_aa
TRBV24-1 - CATRSGQDYEQYF
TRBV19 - CASSPRWGGQTQYF
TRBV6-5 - CASRGAGGKSYEQYF
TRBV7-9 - CASSIGTANYGYTF
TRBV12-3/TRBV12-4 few CASSLQGAGANVLTF
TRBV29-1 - CSVEDPRGASYEQYF
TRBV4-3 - CASSQGSGGTDTQYF
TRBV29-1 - CSAQVYGYTF
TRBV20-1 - CSARGGTGGDQPQHF
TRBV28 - CASSQVGQGTDTQYF
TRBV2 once CASSPTGRNTEAFF
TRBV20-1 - CSAAPGLAGGMSSYEQYF
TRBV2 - CATRGDQETQYF
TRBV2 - CASSEDSYSYEQYF
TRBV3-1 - CASSQGLYNEQFF
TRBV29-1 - CSVDWGQKIYF
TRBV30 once CASRANFGGTDTQYF
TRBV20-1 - CSAYSAGGPHEQFF
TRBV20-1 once CSARDWAGRGGPDTQYF
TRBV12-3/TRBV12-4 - CASSSFRGPQETQYF
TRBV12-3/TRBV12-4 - CASSSIDRGTQYF
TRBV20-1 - CSAPPSGASEQYF
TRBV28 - CASSGFGELFF
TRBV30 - CAWRHPYYGYTF
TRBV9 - CASSGGTLGNNEQFF
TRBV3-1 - CASSPWIGTGRRETQYF
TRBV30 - CAWSGRTGNTGELFF
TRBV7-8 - CASSLIPRQGSNTGELFF
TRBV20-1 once CSAYYYTDTQYF
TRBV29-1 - CSVAQGALVVETQYF
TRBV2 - CASSSREGFIGYTF
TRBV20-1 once CSARGFVQGGRGSGEQFF
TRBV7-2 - CASSGGTGTYEQYF
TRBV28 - CASSLGDTQETQYF
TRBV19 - CASSIDTYGYTF
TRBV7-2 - CASSLRDYQETQYF
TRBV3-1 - CASSQKGAGTEAFF
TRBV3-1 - CASSLRRGPADTQYF
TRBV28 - CAAGAAGLREQYF
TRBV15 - CATSRERRALNEKLFF
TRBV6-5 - CASSPGPHYYTF
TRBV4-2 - CASSQLDREAGYTF
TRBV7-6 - CASSPGFGSEAFF
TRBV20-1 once CSAWDSKSYGYTF